This T cell receptor (beta chain) comes out of a study of cytomegalovirus exposure and HLA in healthy donors. Study-wide results and caveats: Specificity for CMV antigens was confirmed in vitro for a few of the CMV-associated chains. A classifier reportedly called cytomegalovirus status with high sensitivity and specificity.

Germline CDR1 SGHTA, CDR2 FQGTGA. The CDR3 runs to 14 residues. J gave up 3 bases and V 5 bases, and 5 bases lay outside the gene matches. Each donor was healthy, and each was a bone marrow donor. As for this clone: Its antigen is not identified.

The PCR made use of 60 Vbeta and 13 Jbeta primers. Assay used: immunoSEQ multiplex PCR; TCRdb lists only in-frame clones, some missing. The sample holds around 210,000 clones, just under 80% seen once. The source material was PBMCs. The TCR sequence derives from a boy between 10 and 17 years old in good health and CMV-seronegative. This chain joins TRBV7-3 and TRBJ2-7; TRBD1 matches 9 bases. CDR3 DNA sequence: TGTGCCAGCAGCCTCGGGACAGGGCGCTACGAGCAGTACTTC. Translated: CASSLGTGRYEQYF.